Below, 4 T cell receptor beta chains from the same sample are listed, as sequenced in a study of blood T cell repertoires in COVID-19. This table comes from immunoSEQ multiplex PCR, and its TCRdb copy is limited to in-frame clones, with some not included. The top ten hold roughly 13% of the sample, which has some 220,000 clones, 80% seen once. Sequencing was done on a sample of peripheral blood. The receptors were gathered from a human donor in a cohort sampled during active COVID-19.

The table lists this clone with a few counts. V is TRBV5-1 and J is TRBJ2-1, with 8 bases that match TRBD1. Germline V CDR1 and CDR2: SGHRS, YFSETQ. Trimming at V came to 3 bases and at J to 5 bases, leaving 4 bases not matched to a gene. This CDR3 region has 14 residues. For the CDR3, the DNA is TGCGCCAGCAGCTCAGGACAGGGCGACAATGAGCAGTTCTTC. This encodes CASSSGQGDNEQFF.

The chain recombines TRBV28 with TRBJ1-3; 9 bases align to TRBD1. The CDR3 consists of 16 residues. After removal of 3 bases from V and 3 bases from J, the junction contained 6 bases not matched to a gene. Per the germline V gene, CDR1 is MDHEN and CDR2 is SYDVKM. The CDR3 is CASSFSAGQGGNTIYF. CDR3 nucleotides: TGTGCCAGCAGTTTCTCTGCGGGACAGGGTGGAAACACCATATATTTT.

The chain employs TRBV4-1 and TRBJ2-3; weak D call: TRBD1 (5 bases). The CDR3 extends over 15 amino acids. The germline V gene has CDR1 MGHRA and CDR2 YSYEKL. V was trimmed by 3 bases and J by 4 bases, leaving 14 bases between them. CDR3 sequence (DNA): TGCGCCAGCAGCCAGGGTCGTGTAGGGGCAGATACGCAGTATTTT. It yields the protein CASSQGRVGADTQYF.

This clone showed up just once. CDR3 loop: CAWSVVAGFYNEQFF. Here the CDR3 DNA reads TGTGCCTGGAGTGTAGTAGCGGGGTTCTACAATGAGCAGTTCTTC. This rearrangement joins TRBV30 to TRBJ2-1; 8 bases agree with TRBD2. Per germline, CDR1 GTSNPN and CDR2 SVGIG (reference sequence). The CDR3 totals 15 residues. J lost 3 bases, V lost 0 bases, and 4 bases had no gene match.